Following are 21 T cell receptor beta chains from one sample sequenced in a study of cytomegalovirus exposure and HLA in healthy donors. Primers included in the PCR were 60 Vbeta and 13 Jbeta primers. Sequencing used immunoSEQ multiplex PCR; TCRdb keeps in-frame clones, though not all of them. The data show some 150,000 clones, approximately 60% seen once. Source material: PBMCs. These receptors were collected from a woman in her thirties or forties in good health and CMV-seronegative.

The chain couples TRBV6-1 to TRBJ1-5; 8 bases are shared with TRBD1. There are 16 residues in the CDR3. With V trimmed by 4 bases and J by 0 bases, 5 bases remained unmatched. Germline CDR1 is MNHNS and CDR2 is SASEGT. The chain's CDR3 is CASSGTGGYSNQPQHF. CDR3 coding DNA: TGTGCCAGCAGTGGCACAGGGGGGTATAGCAATCAGCCCCAGCATTTT.

The chain couples TRBV5-1 to TRBJ2-3, with TRBD2 as a possible D gene (6 bases). Germline loops: CDR1 SGHRS, CDR2 YFSETQ. V was shortened by 3 bases and J by 0 bases, with 17 bases between the two germline ends. The CDR3 covers 17 residues. CDR3 protein: CASSSRVSGTSTDTQYF. The CDR3 DNA sequence: TGCGCCAGCAGCTCCCGGGTATCCGGGACTAGCACAGATACGCAGTATTTT.

This clone was seen a handful of times. The CDR3 sequence: CASSLEGNQETQYF. For the CDR3, the DNA is TGTGCCAGCAGTCTAGAGGGCAACCAAGAGACCCAGTACTTC. The chain employs TRBV7-9 and TRBJ2-5, with a weak D call TRBD2 (5 bases). Germline loops: CDR1 SEHNR, CDR2 FQNEAQ (reference sequence). This CDR3 contains 14 residues. Trimming removed 6 bases at V and 0 bases at J, with 11 bases between.

The table lists this clone with a few counts. The gene calls are TRBV7-3 and TRBJ1-2, with 8 bases fitting TRBD1. The V and J ends lost 3 bases and 2 bases, in that order; junction bases with no gene match: 5. In germline, CDR1 is SGHTA, CDR2 FQGTGA. This CDR3 has 15 amino acids. CDR3 sequence reads: CASSLGDRPNYGYTF. CDR3 nucleotide sequence: TGTGCCAGCAGCTTGGGGGACAGGCCCAACTATGGCTACACCTTC.

This chain uses TRBV29-1 with TRBJ1-2; D is unresolved. V was trimmed by 3 bases and J by 2 bases, leaving 4 bases between them. This CDR3 contains 11 residues. Germline CDR1 SQVTM, CDR2 ANQGSEA. The CDR3 here is CSVDQNYGYTF. For the CDR3, the DNA is TGCAGCGTTGATCAGAACTATGGCTACACCTTC.

CDR3 in DNA: TGTGCCAGCAGCTCACAGGGCAGGGAGCTGTTTTTT. Protein: CASSSQGRELFF. This chain joins TRBV7-3 and TRBJ2-2, with TRBD1 as a possible D gene (6 bases). Germline CDR1 is SGHTA and CDR2 is FQGTGA. The V end was cut by 4 bases, the J end by 9 bases, with 9 bases between. The CDR3 runs 12 residues. Complete variable domain (other parts from reference TRBV7-3 and TRBJ2-2): GAGVSQTPSNKVTEKGKYVELRCDPISGHTALYWYRQSLGQGPEFLIYFQGTGAADDSGLPNDRFFAVRPEGSVSTLKIQRTERGDSAVYLCASSSQGRELFFGEGSRLTVL.

A few counts support this clone. This chain uses TRBV7-9 with TRBJ1-2; 8 bases are shared with TRBD1. With 0 bases clipped from V and 5 bases from J, the junction kept 8 bases outside the gene matches. The CDR3 spans 16 residues. The germline gives CDR1 SEHNR, CDR2 FQNEAQ (reference sequence). DNA of the CDR3: TGTGCCAGCAGCTTAGCTCATCGGGACAGGATTTATGGCTACACCTTC. Translation: CASSLAHRDRIYGYTF.

The rearrangement links TRBV7-9 to TRBJ1-1; D ambiguous. Trimming removed 3 bases at V and 0 bases at J, with 8 bases between. Germline CDR1 and CDR2: SEHNR and FQNEAQ (reference sequence). There are 14 residues in the CDR3. The CDR3 coding sequence is TGTGCCAGCAGCTTGGGCCAGATGAACACTGAAGCTTTCTTT. Translated: CASSLGQMNTEAFF.

The J gene is TRBJ1-5, the V gene TRBV7-3, with a weak D call TRBD1 (6 bases). Germline CDR1 is SGHTA and CDR2 is FQGTGA. V was cut by 5 bases and J by 2 bases, with 13 bases left in between. This CDR3 spans 15 amino acids. The CDR3 DNA sequence: TGTGCCAGCAGCGCACAGGGAAGGGGCAATCAGCCCCAGCATTTT. Translated, it gives CASSAQGRGNQPQHF.

V and J are TRBV4-3 and TRBJ1-1; weak D call: TRBD1 (5 bases). The germline V and J ends were trimmed by 0 bases and 1 base, with 9 bases remaining between them. The CDR3 is 15 amino acids. Germline V gives CDR1 LGHNA, CDR2 YSLEER. The CDR3 DNA sequence: TGCGCCAGCAGCCAAGAGACCGGGGGGAACACTGAAGCTTTCTTT. This codes for CASSQETGGNTEAFF.

CDR3 residues: CASSALRGREGEAFF. Here the CDR3 DNA reads TGTGCCAGCAGTGCCCTAAGAGGCAGGGAAGGTGAAGCTTTCTTT. This sequence joins TRBV25-1 and TRBJ1-1, with a weak D call TRBD1 (5 bases). Germline V gene lookup returns CDR1 MGHDK and CDR2 SYGVNS. The CDR3 is made up of 15 amino acids. Trimming left V 4 bases short and J 7 bases short, with 19 bases between. Together with reference TRBV25-1 and TRBJ1-1, the CDR3 gives the full variable domain: EADIYQTPRYLVIGTGKKITLECSQTMGHDKMYWYQQDPGMELHLIHYSYGVNSTEKGDLSSESTVSRIRTEHFPLTLESARPSHTSQYLCASSALRGREGEAFFGQGTRLTVV.

The V gene is TRBV27, the J gene TRBJ1-2; 8 bases fit TRBD1. The junction had 21 bases not matched to a gene; V was cut back by 7 bases and J by 8 bases. This CDR3 contains 17 residues. Germline CDR1 is MNHEY and CDR2 is SMNVEV (reference sequence). The CDR3 DNA follows: TGTGCCAGCAAATCTGAGGGACAGGCGGTGGGTATTGGAGGCTACACCTTC. Its protein is CASKSEGQAVGIGGYTF.

The gene calls are TRBV7-3 and TRBJ1-2, with unresolved D. This CDR3 has 13 residues. Trimming pared 0 bases from V and 6 bases from J, leaving 8 bases between. The germline V gene has CDR1 SGHTA and CDR2 FQGTGA. The CDR3 loop is CASSLTSGDGYTF. The CDR3 DNA follows: TGTGCCAGCAGCTTAACGAGCGGTGATGGCTACACCTTC.

In its sample, this clone was seen once. The V and J genes are TRBV9 and TRBJ1-1; 8 nucleotides line up with TRBD1. After removal of 5 bases from V and 10 bases from J, the junction contained 10 bases not matched to a gene. This CDR3 comprises 13 residues. From germline, CDR1 is SGDLS and CDR2 YYNGEE. DNA for the CDR3: TGTGCCAGCAGTGAACAGGGGGGTGGGCGAGCTTTCTTT. Protein: CASSEQGGGRAFF.

The chain has TRBV28 and TRBJ1-1; 10 nucleotides line up with TRBD1. CDR3 size: 16 residues. V shed 6 bases, J shed 1 base, and the junction held 8 bases outside the gene matches. CDR1 and CDR2 from the germline V gene are MDHEN and SYDVKM. CDR3 sequence: CASSRPGTGENTEAFF. The CDR3 nucleotides are TGTGCCAGCAGCCGTCCCGGGACAGGGGAGAACACTGAAGCTTTCTTT.

V usage is TRBV19 and J usage is TRBJ1-4, with D hard to call. The V gene lost 6 bases and the J gene lost 7 bases, with 15 bases spanning the gap. Germline V lookup: CDR1 LNHDA, CDR2 SQIVND (reference sequence). This CDR3 has 14 amino acids. The CDR3 spells CASSKRGLTEKLFF. The CDR3 DNA sequence: TGTGCCAGTAGCAAACGGGGATTAACTGAAAAACTGTTTTTT.

In its sample, this clone was seen once. CDR3 DNA sequence: TGTGCCAGCAGCAAAGTTTTAGGGGGACATTCCACCTACGAGCAGTACTTC. It translates to CASSKVLGGHSTYEQYF. The V call is TRBV21-1, the J call TRBJ2-7; the D call TRBD1 from the table was never checked on the DNA. TRBV21-1 is a known pseudogene. The length of the CDR3 is 17 residues.

The chain has TRBV5-6 and TRBJ1-1; D is perhaps TRBD1 (6 bases). The V and J ends lost 0 bases and 4 bases respectively, with 16 bases between them. CDR3 size: 16 residues. From germline, CDR1 is SGHDT and CDR2 YYEEEE. DNA of the CDR3: TGTGCCAGCAGCTTGGCCCATCCAGGGGCAGGCACTGAAGCTTTCTTT. This codes for CASSLAHPGAGTEAFF.

This chain links TRBV9 with TRBJ2-3; 8 bases match TRBD1. V trimming: 1 base; J trimming: 2 bases; junction bases outside the gene matches: 3. CDR3 length: 15 residues. CDR1 is SGDLS and CDR2 is YYNGEE in the germline V gene. CDR3 residues: CASSVSGGHTDTQYF. The CDR3 DNA follows: TGTGCCAGCAGCGTATCAGGGGGCCACACAGATACGCAGTATTTT. Full variable domain (outside the CDR3, taken from reference TRBV9 and TRBJ2-3): DSGVTQTPKHLITATGQRVTLRCSPRSGDLSVYWYQQSLDQGLQFLIQYYNGEERAKGNILERFSAQQFPDLHSELNLSSLELGDSALYFCASSVSGGHTDTQYFGPGTRLTVL.

With respect to this clone: One end of the junction fails to match germline, which may point to a read error. The chain couples TRBV18 to TRBJ2-2; D is unclear. Looked up from germline, CDR1 is KGHSH and CDR2 is LQKENI. The length of the CDR3 is 13 residues. CDR3 residues: CASSPDTDEELFF. CDR3 bases: TGTGCCAGTTCACCAGACACCGATGAGGAGCTGTTTTTT.

This clone was observed a single time. V gene TRBV7-9 combines with J gene TRBJ1-1; TRBD1 aligns across 8 bases. The junction had 2 bases not matched to a gene; V was cut back by 1 base and J by 7 bases. The germline gives CDR1 SEHNR, CDR2 FQNEAQ (reference sequence). The CDR3 consists of 13 residues. CDR3 bases: TGTGCCAGCAGCTTAGGACAGGGGTATGAAGCTTTCTTT. Translated: CASSLGQGYEAFF.